This TCR beta chain was observed in a study of cytomegalovirus exposure and HLA in healthy donors. The PCR was carried out with 60 Vbeta primers and 13 Jbeta primers. The assay was immunoSEQ multiplex PCR, and TCRdb's table has in-frame clones only and misses some. The table includes roughly 180,000 clones, around 75% detected once. Broader study findings: Later analysis reportedly placed an Asian-associated ancestry cluster below the roughly 690-donor mean in N-insertions.

V was cut by 3 bases and J by 9 bases, with 7 bases left in between. The CDR3 runs 12 residues. In germline, CDR1 is SGHNT, CDR2 YYREEE (reference sequence). This clone was counted once. Antigen specificity is unknown. The clonotype originates from a female donor in good health and CMV-seronegative. V is TRBV5-4 and J is TRBJ1-6; D may be TRBD1 (6 bases). The source material was PBMCs. The CDR3 loop reads CASSSGASPLHF. CDR3 in DNA: TGTGCCAGCAGCTCAGGGGCTTCACCCCTCCACTTT.